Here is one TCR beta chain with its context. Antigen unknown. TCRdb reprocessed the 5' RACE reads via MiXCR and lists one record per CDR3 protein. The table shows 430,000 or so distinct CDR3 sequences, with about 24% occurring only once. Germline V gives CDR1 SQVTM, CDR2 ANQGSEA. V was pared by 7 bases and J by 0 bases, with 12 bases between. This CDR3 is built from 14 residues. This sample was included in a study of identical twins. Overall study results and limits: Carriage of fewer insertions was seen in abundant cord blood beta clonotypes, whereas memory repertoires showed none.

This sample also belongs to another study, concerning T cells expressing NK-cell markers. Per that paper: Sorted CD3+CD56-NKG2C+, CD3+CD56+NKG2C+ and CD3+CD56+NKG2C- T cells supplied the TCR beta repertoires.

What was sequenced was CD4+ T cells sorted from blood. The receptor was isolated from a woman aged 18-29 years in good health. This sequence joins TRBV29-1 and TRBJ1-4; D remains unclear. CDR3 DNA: TGCAGCGCCCTGGACCCAACAACTAATGAAAAACTGTTTTTT. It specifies CSALDPTTNEKLFF.